Below, 27 T cell receptor beta chains from the same sample are listed, as sequenced in a study of molecular identifiers for immune sequencing clone quantification. TCRdb redid the calling of the PCR reads with MiXCR, one entry per CDR3 protein. The table lists 35,000 or so distinct CDR3 sequences, 15% to 20% of them singletons. The sequenced material came from naive CD8+ T cells from blood, with Jurkat cell RNA spiked in. As to subset: FACS-sorted CD8+CD4-CCR7+CD45RA+ naive T cells. The receptors shown here come from a human donor in good health. Some libraries in this study had Jurkat cell RNA spiked in.

This clonotype was counted at least ten times. The chain uses TRBV4-3 and TRBJ1-1, with D uncertain. There are 14 residues in the CDR3. Looked up from germline, CDR1 is LGHNA and CDR2 is YSLEER. The V gene lost 1 base and the J gene lost 7 bases, with 13 bases spanning the gap. CDR3 sequence: CASSQVPLGYEAFF. CDR3 nucleotides: TGCGCCAGCAGCCAAGTCCCTCTAGGGTATGAAGCTTTCTTT.

This clonotype has a count of ten or more. In nucleotides, the CDR3 is TGTGCCAGCATGTGGGATCCGAACACTGAAGCTTTCTTT. Translation gives CASMWDPNTEAFF. V and J are TRBV5-5 and TRBJ1-1; D is ambiguous. The germline V gene encodes CDR1 SGHKS and CDR2 YYEKEE (reference sequence). This CDR3 has 13 amino acids. The V and J ends lost 6 bases and 1 base respectively, with 10 bases between them.

This clonotype occurred many times. J is TRBJ1-1 and V is TRBV29-1; D call uncertain. CDR3 length: 12 residues. Deletions cut 6 bases from V and 6 bases from J, with 14 bases between. Germline lookup yields CDR1 SQVTM and CDR2 ANQGSEA. CDR3 in amino acids: CSVPVPLAEAFF. CDR3 sequence (DNA): TGCAGCGTCCCTGTCCCGTTGGCTGAAGCTTTCTTT.

This clonotype was picked up a small number of times. CDR3 sequence (DNA): TGTGCCAGCAGCGAGAGCGGGAGCTCTGGAAACACCATATATTTT. It translates to CASSESGSSGNTIYF. The chain links TRBV9 to TRBJ1-3; unclear D gene. The germline V gene encodes CDR1 SGDLS and CDR2 YYNGEE. V lost 3 bases and J 0 bases, leaving 10 bases between the germline ends. This CDR3 comprises 15 residues.

This clonotype was recorded many times. The V gene is TRBV7-9, the J gene TRBJ2-3; no definite D call. From germline, CDR1 is SEHNR and CDR2 FQNEAQ (reference sequence). The V end was cut by 1 base, the J end by 0 bases, with 8 bases between. The CDR3 contains 15 residues. CDR3 in DNA: TGTGCCAGCAGCTTAGTTGCCGGTAGCACAGATACGCAGTATTTT. Translation gives CASSLVAGSTDTQYF.

This clonotype was picked up a small number of times. The chain is built from TRBV7-2 and TRBJ2-2, with 8 bases fitting TRBD2. V gave up 10 bases and J gave up 0 bases; unmatched junction bases: 19. Germline assignment: CDR1 SGHTA and CDR2 FQGNSA. The CDR3 spans 19 residues. As DNA, the CDR3 is TGTGCCACCCCCAGGGGACCTCTTCTAGCGGGCCCGAACACCGGGGAGCTGTTTTTT. Encoded protein: CATPRGPLLAGPNTGELFF. Together with reference TRBV7-2 and TRBJ2-2, the CDR3 gives the full variable domain: GAGVSQSPSNKVTEKGKDVELRCDPISGHTALYWYRQSLGQGLEFLIYFQGNSAPDKSGLPSDRFSAERTGGSVSTLTIQRTQQEDSAVYLCATPRGPLLAGPNTGELFFGEGSRLTVL.

This clonotype showed up many times. The genes are TRBV20-1 and TRBJ2-3; 7 nucleotides line up with TRBD2. The CDR3 extends over 17 amino acids. Germline V gene sequence: CDR1 DFQATT, CDR2 SNEGSKA (reference sequence). Losses at the gene ends were 2 bases for V and 6 bases for J; bases not matched to a gene: 17. The CDR3 DNA reads as TGCAGTGCTAGATCCTACGGCGCTAGCGGAGGGCCTGATACGCAGTATTTT. Protein sequence: CSARSYGASGGPDTQYF.

The sample holds many counts of this clonotype. V usage is TRBV20-1 and J usage is TRBJ2-3; 11 positions match TRBD2. V shed 4 bases, J shed 2 bases, and the junction held 5 bases outside the gene matches. The CDR3 covers 15 residues. Germline V gene sequence: CDR1 DFQATT, CDR2 SNEGSKA (reference sequence). CDR3 in amino acids: CSANGLAGYTDTQYF. CDR3 coding DNA: TGCAGTGCTAATGGACTAGCGGGTTACACAGATACGCAGTATTTT.

A note on this clonotype: This could be a read error, since a much larger clone is one nucleotide away. The V call is TRBV12-5, the J call TRBJ2-7; D may be TRBD2 (5 bases). CDR1 and CDR2 (germline): LGHNT, FRNRAP. Trimming took off 2 bases at V and 4 bases at J, with 9 bases between the two ends. The CDR3 extends over 13 amino acids. The chain's CDR3 is CASGLRGVYEQYF. The CDR3 bases are TGTGCTAGTGGTTTGCGGGGTGTTTACGAGCAGTACTTC.

Details on this clonotype: This may arise from a read error, as a much more abundant clone is one base away. The rearrangement uses TRBV11-2 and TRBJ2-1, with unresolved D. This CDR3 spans 13 amino acids. Germline V lookup: CDR1 SGHAT, CDR2 FQNNGV. The CDR3 sequence is CASSPRYDNKQFF. The CDR3 coding sequence is TGTGCCAGCAGCCCACGGTATGACAATAAGCAGTTCTTC.

The rearrangement links TRBV28 to TRBJ2-7, with D perhaps given as TRBD1 or TRBD2 (5 bases each). CDR1 is MDHEN, CDR2 SYDVKM, per germline. Trimming pared 4 bases from V and 0 bases from J, leaving 22 bases between. CDR3 length equals 18 residues. The DNA of the CDR3 is TGTGCCAGCAGTTCCCTCGGGACGGCTCCCGCTTTCTCCTACGAGCAGTACTTC. This gives the protein CASSSLGTAPAFSYEQYF.

This clonotype was observed many times. This rearrangement joins TRBV13 to TRBJ2-3; D is undetermined. Trimming stripped 2 bases from V and 1 base from J, with 10 bases between. Per germline, CDR1 PRHDT and CDR2 FYEKMQ (reference sequence). The CDR3 sequence is 15 residues long. CDR3 sequence reads: CASSLFRGGTDTQYF. CDR3 DNA sequence: TGTGCCAGCAGCTTATTCAGAGGTGGCACAGATACGCAGTATTTT. The whole variable domain, remainder taken from reference TRBV13 and TRBJ2-3, is AAGVIQSPRHLIKEKRETATLKCYPIPRHDTVYWYQQGPGQDPQFLISFYEKMQSDKGSIPDRFSAQQFSDYHSELNMSSLELGDSALYFCASSLFRGGTDTQYFGPGTRLTVL.

This clonotype was recorded many times. J is TRBJ2-3 and V is TRBV29-1; TRBD2 matches 8 bases. The CDR3 covers 15 residues. Germline V gene lookup returns CDR1 SQVTM and CDR2 ANQGSEA. With V trimmed by 7 bases and J by 1 base, 10 bases remained unmatched. The CDR3 region is CSGDPYSGGTDTQYF. CDR3 nucleotides: TGCAGCGGAGACCCGTATAGCGGGGGCACAGATACGCAGTATTTT.

This clonotype was counted ten times or more. The chain is built from TRBV7-8 and TRBJ2-7; 7 nucleotides match TRBD2. V dropped 6 bases and J dropped 0; count of bases not matched to a gene: 8. The CDR3 length is 15 residues. The V gene's germline CDR1 is SGHVS and CDR2 FQNEAQ. The CDR3 DNA reads TGTGCCAGCAGTCCGAGCGGGGATCACTCCTACGAGCAGTACTTC. Translated: CASSPSGDHSYEQYF.

There are a few counts of this clonotype. A much larger clone lies a single base off, so this may be a read error. The chain links TRBV4-3 to TRBJ2-3; 9 nucleotides agree with TRBD2. CDR1 and CDR2 (germline): LGHNA, YSLEER. With 3 bases clipped from V and 10 bases from J, the junction kept 11 bases outside the gene matches. This CDR3 spans 15 amino acids. Here the CDR3 reads CASSHAIASGTAQYF. The CDR3 DNA is TGCGCCAGCAGCCATGCTATTGCTAGCGGGACTGCGCAGTATTTT.

This clonotype was found many times. The chain employs TRBV7-2 and TRBJ1-5, with D uncertain. The CDR3 sequence is 14 residues long. Trimming left V 2 bases short and J 8 bases short, with 13 bases between. Germline V lookup: CDR1 SGHTA, CDR2 FQGNSA. CDR3 DNA: TGTGCCAGCAGCTTACTTGGTCGCCAAGAGCCCCAGCATTTT. This translates into CASSLLGRQEPQHF.

The rearrangement links TRBV13 to TRBJ2-3; D may be TRBD2 (6 bases). The CDR3 has 15 residues. Germline CDR1 and CDR2: PRHDT and FYEKMQ (reference sequence). V lost 2 bases and J lost 2, with 11 bases in between. CDR3 residues: CASSLRGGDTDTQYF. The CDR3 DNA reads TGTGCCAGCAGCTTAAGGGGCGGGGACACAGATACGCAGTATTTT.

This clonotype turned up a few times. The V and J genes are TRBV4-1 and TRBJ2-7; TRBD1 aligns across 7 bases. Germline V gene lookup returns CDR1 MGHRA and CDR2 YSYEKL. The CDR3 contains 17 residues. The junction had 8 bases not matched to a gene; V was cut back by 0 bases and J by 0 bases. The CDR3, as DNA: TGCGCCAGCAGCCAAGAACCCGGGACAGTTAGCTCCTACGAGCAGTACTTC. As protein: CASSQEPGTVSSYEQYF.

This clonotype was observed at least ten times. J is TRBJ2-1 and V is TRBV7-9, with 12 bases fitting TRBD2. V gave up 5 bases and J gave up 6 bases; unmatched junction bases: 11. Per the germline V gene, CDR1 is SEHNR and CDR2 is FQNEAQ (reference sequence). The CDR3 sequence is 17 residues long. The CDR3 bases are TGTGCCAGCAGCCCGACTAGCGGGGGATTCGTTGGCAATGAGCAGTTCTTC. Translated, it gives CASSPTSGGFVGNEQFF.

This clonotype showed up many times. The gene calls are TRBV4-1 and TRBJ1-1; 11 positions agree with TRBD1. V lost 1 base and J lost 5; bases outside the gene matches: 3. CDR3 length equals 15 residues. Germline V gene lookup returns CDR1 MGHRA and CDR2 YSYEKL. The CDR3 region is CASSQAGQGGTEAFF. The DNA for the CDR3 is TGCGCCAGCAGCCAAGCGGGACAGGGGGGGACTGAAGCTTTCTTT.

Relative to its sample, this clonotype is medium-sized (0.01 to 0.1%). The chain joins TRBV6-5 to TRBJ2-2; the D is unclear. Germline CDR1 reads MNHEY; CDR2 reads SVGAGI. V was pared by 0 bases and J by 9 bases, with 17 bases between. The CDR3 is 16 residues long. The CDR3 bases are TGTGCCAGCAGTTACTCCGATGTGGGTACCAGCCGGGAGCTGTTTTTT. It encodes CASSYSDVGTSRELFF.

On this clonotype itself: With a much larger clone just one base away, this may be a read error. This chain links TRBV4-1 with TRBJ2-7; weak D call: TRBD2 (5 bases). Germline-derived CDR1 and CDR2 are MGHRA and YSYEKL. Trimming took off 1 base at V and 2 bases at J, with 12 bases between the two ends. The CDR3 has 15 amino acids. CDR3 protein: CASSQGHPGTYEQYF. As DNA, the CDR3 is TGCGCCAGCAGCCAAGGACACCCGGGGACCTACGAGCAGTACTTC.

This clonotype was picked up many times. The chain uses TRBV14 and TRBJ2-7; tentatively, D is TRBD2 (5 bases). Per germline, CDR1 SGHDN and CDR2 FVKESK. CDR3 length: 15 residues. With 1 base removed from V and 1 base from J, the gap between germline ends came to 11 bases. The CDR3 region is CASSQGASSSYEQYF. CDR3 DNA: TGTGCCAGCAGCCAAGGTGCTAGCTCTTCCTACGAGCAGTACTTC.

The J gene is TRBJ2-7, the V gene TRBV7-9, with 8 bases that match TRBD2. The CDR3 totals 13 residues. Trimming cost V 2 bases and J 6 bases; bases outside gene matches: 3. Germline assignment: CDR1 SEHNR and CDR2 FQNEAQ (reference sequence). In DNA, the CDR3 is TGTGCCAGCAGCTTATTGAGCGGGAGCGAGCAGTACTTC. Its translation: CASSLLSGSEQYF. The whole variable domain, remainder taken from reference TRBV7-9 and TRBJ2-7, is DTGVSQNPRHKITKRGQNVTFRCDPISEHNRLYWYRQTLGQGPEFLTYFQNEAQLEKSRLLSDRFSAERPKGSFSTLEIQRTEQGDSAMYLCASSLLSGSEQYFGPGTRLTVT.

This clonotype appeared many times. Its ends do not fully match the called genes, so a read error is possible. The chain uses TRBV5-4 and TRBJ2-3, with TRBD1 identical over 9 bases. From germline, CDR1 is SGHNT and CDR2 YYREEE (reference sequence). CDR3 length equals 15 residues. The CDR3 nucleotides read TGTGCCAGCAGTTTGGCCGGGACAGGGACAGATACGCAGTATTTT. Translating it yields CASSLAGTGTDTQYF.

This clonotype was picked up many times. The rearrangement links TRBV20-1 to TRBJ2-3; D not certain. Trimming left V 5 bases short and J 0 bases short, with 15 bases between. Per the germline V gene, CDR1 is DFQATT and CDR2 is SNEGSKA (reference sequence). This CDR3 spans 15 amino acids. CDR3 sequence reads: CSAEELGGSTDTQYF. CDR3 DNA sequence: TGCAGTGCTGAAGAGTTAGGCGGTAGCACAGATACGCAGTATTTT.

This clonotype appeared a few times. The J gene is TRBJ2-5, the V gene TRBV28, with D unclear. Trimming removed 6 bases at V and 0 bases at J, with 17 bases between. The CDR3 has 16 amino acids. Per the germline V gene, CDR1 is MDHEN and CDR2 is SYDVKM. CDR3 in amino acids: CASSRTQDVNQETQYF. The CDR3 DNA reads TGTGCCAGCAGCCGTACCCAGGACGTGAACCAAGAGACCCAGTACTTC. Full variable domain (remainder filled in from reference TRBV28 and TRBJ2-5): DVKVTQSSRYLVKRTGEKVFLECVQDMDHENMFWYRQDPGLGLRLIYFSYDVKMKEKGDIPEGYSVSREKKERFSLILESASTNQTSMYLCASSRTQDVNQETQYFGPGTRLLVL.